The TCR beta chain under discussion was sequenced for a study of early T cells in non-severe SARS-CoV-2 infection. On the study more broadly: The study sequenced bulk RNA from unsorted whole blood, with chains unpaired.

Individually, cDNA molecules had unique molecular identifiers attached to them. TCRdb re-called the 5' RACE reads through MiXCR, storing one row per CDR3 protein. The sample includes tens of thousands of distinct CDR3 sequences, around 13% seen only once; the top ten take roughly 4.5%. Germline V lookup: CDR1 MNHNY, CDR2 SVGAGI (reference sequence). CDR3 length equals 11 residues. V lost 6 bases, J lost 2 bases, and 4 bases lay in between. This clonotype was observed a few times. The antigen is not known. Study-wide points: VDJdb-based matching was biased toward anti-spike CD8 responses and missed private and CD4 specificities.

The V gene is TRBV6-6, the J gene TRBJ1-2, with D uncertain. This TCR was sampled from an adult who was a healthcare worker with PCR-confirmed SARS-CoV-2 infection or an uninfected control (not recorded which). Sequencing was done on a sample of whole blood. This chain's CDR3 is CASRDNYGYTF. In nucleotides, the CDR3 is TGTGCCAGCAGGGACAACTATGGCTACACCTTC.